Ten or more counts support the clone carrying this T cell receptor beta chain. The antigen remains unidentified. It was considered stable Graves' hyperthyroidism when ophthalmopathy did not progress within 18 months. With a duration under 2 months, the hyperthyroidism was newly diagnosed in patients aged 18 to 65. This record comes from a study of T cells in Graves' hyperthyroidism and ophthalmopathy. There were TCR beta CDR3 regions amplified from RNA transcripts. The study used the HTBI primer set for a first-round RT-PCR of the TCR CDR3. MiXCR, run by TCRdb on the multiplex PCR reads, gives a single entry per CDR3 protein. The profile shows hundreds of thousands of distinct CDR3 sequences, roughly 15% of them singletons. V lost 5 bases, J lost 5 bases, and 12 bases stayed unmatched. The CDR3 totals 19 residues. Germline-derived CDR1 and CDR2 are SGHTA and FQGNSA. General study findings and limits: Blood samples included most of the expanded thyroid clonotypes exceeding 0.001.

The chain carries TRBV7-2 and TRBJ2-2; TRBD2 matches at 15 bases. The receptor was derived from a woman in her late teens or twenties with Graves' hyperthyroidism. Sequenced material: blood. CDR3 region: CASSHPGLAGGPKTGELFF. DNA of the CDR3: TGTGCCAGCAGCCACCCTGGACTAGCGGGAGGGCCAAAAACCGGGGAGCTGTTTTTT.